This T cell receptor beta chain was recorded in a study of T cell responses to AZD1222 COVID-19 vaccine. Study-wide results and limits: Clonal diversity was possibly underestimated; the donors were predominantly white British and more often female.

Concerning this clone itself: Its antigen remains unidentified.

Method: immunoSEQ multiplex PCR; TCRdb's copy keeps in-frame clones and lacks some. The profile shows approximately 150,000 clones, 80% to 95% of them singletons. CDR1 is KGHSH and CDR2 is LQKENI in the germline V gene. V shed 3 bases, J shed 7 bases, and the junction held 4 bases outside the gene matches. CDR3 length: 15 residues. The chain carries TRBV18 and TRBJ2-1; TRBD2 matches 12 bases. This receptor was obtained from an adult in good health. The sequences come from peripheral blood, collected on day 0 of AZD1222 vaccination. CDR3 sequence: CASSPTSGGRNEQFF. DNA for the CDR3: TGTGCCAGCTCACCCACTAGCGGGGGGAGGAATGAGCAGTTCTTC.